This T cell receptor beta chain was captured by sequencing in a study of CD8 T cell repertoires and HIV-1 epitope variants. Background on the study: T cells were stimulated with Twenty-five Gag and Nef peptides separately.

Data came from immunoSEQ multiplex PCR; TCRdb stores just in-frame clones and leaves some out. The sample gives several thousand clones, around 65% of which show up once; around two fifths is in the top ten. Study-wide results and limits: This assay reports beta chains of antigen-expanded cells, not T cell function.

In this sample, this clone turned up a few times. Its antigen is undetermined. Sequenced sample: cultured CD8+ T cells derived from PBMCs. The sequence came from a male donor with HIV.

CDR3 loop: CASSYGVGSYEQYF. The CDR3 region has the DNA TGTGCCAGCAGTTACGGAGTTGGGTCCTACGAGCAGTACTTC. The V call is TRBV6-5, the J call TRBJ2-7; no firm D call. CDR1 is MNHEY, CDR2 SVGAGI, per germline. Trimming shortened V by 2 bases and J by 1 base, and 9 bases separated the two germline ends. The CDR3 covers 14 residues.